The entry below gives a single T cell receptor (beta chain) sequence along with its context. Its matching antigen is unknown. This entry comes from a study of cytomegalovirus exposure and HLA in healthy donors. Sampled while nominally healthy, donors likely had unrecorded immune exposures. Study observations and caveats: CMV serostatus was the only recorded immune exposure for donors. In vitro confirmation showed three CMV-associated chains to be CMV antigen specific.

With 60 Vbeta and 13 Jbeta primers, the PCR was carried out. The authors' processing: An analysis performed later counted 72 million or so unique TCR beta chains (roughly 10 million of them shared). Clones were sequenced by immunoSEQ multiplex PCR, and TCRdb holds only the in-frame ones, with some missing. That table furnishes V, J and clone size, whereas the DNA furnished D and trimming. The sample lists about 37,000 clones; about 74% were seen once. The CDR3 is 14 residues long. CDR1 is MNHNS, CDR2 SASEGT, per germline. V lost 6 bases and J lost 3, with 11 bases in between. The sample was PBMCs. This chain joins TRBV6-1 and TRBJ2-2, with D uncertain. The receptor was isolated from a man aged 25-45 years in good health and CMV-seronegative. CDR3 protein: CASSLRFDTGELFF. The DNA for the CDR3 is TGTGCCAGCAGCTTGAGATTCGACACCGGGGAGCTGTTTTTT.